This TCR beta chain was found in a study of blood T cell repertoires in COVID-19. Study at large: Samples of COVID-19 (acute and convalescent) were obtained from the United States, Italy and Spain. Nucleic acid was either cDNA or gDNA, and it came from T cells, B-cell-depleted T cells, or PBMCs.

In the original processing: Reference gene primer amplification yielded estimated nucleated cell counts. Here immunoSEQ multiplex PCR was the method, and the copy in TCRdb shows in-frame clones only, minus some. V and J calls and clone size are copied from that table; D and trimming were computed from the DNA. The sample holds about 170,000 clones, 84% seen once. With 7 bases clipped from V and 0 bases from J, the junction kept 11 bases outside the gene matches. Germline V gene sequence: CDR1 SGHRS, CDR2 YFSETQ. CDR3 size: 16 residues. Cohort assignment relied on participant-reported clinical history.

Specimen: PBMCs or T cells enriched from blood (not recorded which). V gene TRBV5-1 combines with J gene TRBJ2-5; TRBD1 matches at 8 bases. This clonotype was obtained from a man aged 50 to 60 who had recovered from COVID-19. CDR3 in DNA: TGCGCCAGCGGACAGGGTGTGGCCCCCTACCAAGAGACCCAGTACTTC. Encoded protein: CASGQGVAPYQETQYF.